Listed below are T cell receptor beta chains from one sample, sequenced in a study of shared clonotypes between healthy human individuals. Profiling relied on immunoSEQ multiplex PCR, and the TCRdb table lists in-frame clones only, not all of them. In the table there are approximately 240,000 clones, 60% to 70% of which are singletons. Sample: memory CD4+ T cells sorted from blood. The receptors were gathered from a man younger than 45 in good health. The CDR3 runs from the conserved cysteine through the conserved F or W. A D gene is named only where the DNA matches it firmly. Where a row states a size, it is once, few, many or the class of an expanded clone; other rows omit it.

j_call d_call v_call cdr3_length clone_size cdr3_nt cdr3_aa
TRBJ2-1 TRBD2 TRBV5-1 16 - TGCGCCAGCAGCTTGGGGCTAGCGGGAGTCGGTCATGAGCAGTTCTTC CASSLGLAGVGHEQFF
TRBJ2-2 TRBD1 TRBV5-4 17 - TGTGCCAGCAGCCCAGCGCGGGGACAGGGGGGAGTCGGGGAGCTGTTTTTT CASSPARGQGGVGELFF
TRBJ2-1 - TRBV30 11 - TGTGCCTGGAGGGACCGGGAAGAGCAGTTCTTC CAWRDREEQFF
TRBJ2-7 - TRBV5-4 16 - TGTGCCAGCAGCCCGCCGGCCTGGCGGGACGACTACGAGCAGTACTTC CASSPPAWRDDYEQYF
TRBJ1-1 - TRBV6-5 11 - TGTGCCAGCGGACGGGACACTGAAGCTTTCTTT CASGRDTEAFF
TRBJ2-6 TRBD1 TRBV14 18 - TGTGCCAGCAGCCGTCTGGGGACAGGGATCTCTGGGGCCAACGTCCTGACTTTC CASSRLGTGISGANVLTF
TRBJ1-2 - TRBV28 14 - TGTGCCAGCAGTATAGCCGGGACGCACTATGGCTACACCTTC CASSIAGTHYGYTF
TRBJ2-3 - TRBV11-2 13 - TGTGCCAGCAGCTTCACAGGGTCAGATACGCAGTATTTT CASSFTGSDTQYF
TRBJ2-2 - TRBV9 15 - TGTGCCAGCAGCCCCCGGGTTGCGAACACCGGGGAGCTGTTTTTT CASSPRVANTGELFF
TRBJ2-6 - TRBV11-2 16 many TGTGCCAGCAGCCATATCCGGGGAACGGGGGCCAACGTCCTGACTTTC CASSHIRGTGANVLTF
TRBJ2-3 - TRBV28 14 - TGTGCCAGCAGCCCCCCGACTAGCACAGATACGCAGTATTTT CASSPPTSTDTQYF
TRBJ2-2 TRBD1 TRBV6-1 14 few TGTGCCAGCAGGGGACAGGGCGGGACCGGGGAGCTGTTTTTT CASRGQGGTGELFF
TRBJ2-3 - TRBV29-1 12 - TGCAGCGATACAGGGTTCACAGATACGCAGTATTTT CSDTGFTDTQYF
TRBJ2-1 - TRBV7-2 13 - TGTGCCAGCAGCCTCCCAGGGGGGGCAGGCAACCTCTTC CASSLPGGAGNLF
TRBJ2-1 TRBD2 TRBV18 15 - TGTGCCAGCTCACCTGCGGCGGGAGATGTAAATGAGCAGTTCTTC CASSPAAGDVNEQFF
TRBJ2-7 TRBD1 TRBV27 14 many TGTGCCAGCAGTTTCGGGACAGGAGCCTACGAGCAGTACTTC CASSFGTGAYEQYF
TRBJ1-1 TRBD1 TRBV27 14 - TGTGCCAGCAGTTTAAACAGGGGGTGGGCTGAAGCTTTCTTT CASSLNRGWAEAFF
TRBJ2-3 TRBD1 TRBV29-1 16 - TGCAGCGTTGGACGCAACAGGGGTGGGTACACAGATACGCAGTATTTT CSVGRNRGGYTDTQYF
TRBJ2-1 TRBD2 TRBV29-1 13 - TGCAGCGTTTATGGAGCGGGAGCGTTTGAGCAGTTCTTC CSVYGAGAFEQFF
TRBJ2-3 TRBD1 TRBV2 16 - TGTGCCAGCAGTAGACAGGGCGCAACTCTCACAGATACGCAGTATTTT CASSRQGATLTDTQYF